The clone carrying this T cell receptor beta chain was picked up many times. The antigen remains unidentified. This entry is derived from a study of blood T cells in healthy people across ages. Using a J-beta primer mix together with a sample-barcoded 5' primer, a second PCR was run for roughly 6 to 12 cycles. Using its own MiXCR run on the 5' RACE reads, TCRdb lists one record per CDR3 protein. The data contain about 1,400,000 distinct CDR3 sequences, 40% to 50% of them seen just once; the ten biggest clones take up 7.9%. Study-level findings and limits: Since the PBMCs were unsorted, naive and antigen-experienced cells could not be conclusively compared.

This receptor was identified in a woman under 30 in good health. The source material was blood.

CDR3 amino acids: CSARDQGGYTF. The CDR3, as DNA: TGCAGTGCTAGAGATCAGGGGGGCTACACCTTC. The V and J genes are TRBV20-1 and TRBJ1-2; D possibly corresponds to TRBD1 (6 bases). V shed 0 bases and J shed 8 bases, with 7 bases lying between them. This CDR3 is 11 amino acids long. Germline CDR1 DFQATT, CDR2 SNEGSKA (reference sequence).